These T cell receptor beta chains were read from a single sample in a study of shared clonotypes between healthy human individuals. Assay: immunoSEQ multiplex PCR; the TCRdb copy retains only in-frame clones and omits some. The sample lists roughly 2 million clones; over 85% were seen once. What was sequenced was naive CD8+ T cells sorted from blood. Receptor source: a man in his late teens or twenties in good health. Each CDR3 is given without its conserved first and last residue.

TRBJ1-2,TRBV30,AWGFSANYGYT
TRBJ2-3,TRBV7-9,ASSFLIADTQY
TRBJ1-4,TRBV27,ASTGRGGDEKLF
TRBJ2-7,TRBV9,ASSPGDATYEQY
TRBJ2-2,TRBV7-9,ASSAIGLAGELF
TRBJ2-1,TRBV30,AWSGAATDEQF
TRBJ2-3,TRBV4-2,ASSPGGINTDTQY
TRBJ2-5,TRBV6-5,ASSPGRAETQY
TRBJ2-7,TRBV7-8,ASSLPRQGPAYEQY
TRBJ2-7,TRBV6-6,ASSYLNRDEQY
TRBJ1-2,TRBV11-2,ASSLGAGLNYGYT
TRBJ2-1,TRBV7-9,ASSPFPGQGFDEQF
TRBJ2-4,TRBV5-6,ASSLGSSGRSVNIQY
TRBJ2-7,TRBV5-6,ASNDDRGPYEQY
TRBJ1-4,TRBV5-1,ASSRGQTNEKLF
TRBJ1-1,TRBV7-9,ASSAGGLEAF
TRBJ2-3,TRBV5-4,ASTDLLGSDTQY
TRBJ2-7,TRBV21-1,ASSNWTSGITYEQY
TRBJ2-7,TRBV2,ASRGLGFHEQY
TRBJ2-5,TRBV5-1,ASSLVSAGVGETQY
TRBJ2-7,TRBV11-2,ASSLEVQGGYEQY
TRBJ2-7,TRBV5-4,ASSLNHGDYEQY
TRBJ1-3,TRBV2,ASSALEEGYTGNTIY
TRBJ1-1,TRBV11-3,ASSPIRYGTSTF
TRBJ2-1,TRBV10-2,ASSELEQF
TRBJ1-5,TRBV28,ASSLGAGYSNQPQH
TRBJ2-1,TRBV7-7,ASSVGTATGGEQF
TRBJ2-7,TRBV5-6,ASSLGTGYEQY
TRBJ2-7,TRBV6-6,ASSYGSGVYEQY
TRBJ1-1,TRBV7-9,ASSSGGRGHFGTEAF
TRBJ2-5,TRBV2,ANTREAGLQETQY
TRBJ1-1,TRBV27,ASSFIRGSDTEAF
TRBJ2-1,TRBV7-2,ASSLVLAGGNEQF
TRBJ1-6,TRBV12-5,ASALSNSPLH
TRBJ1-6,TRBV27,ASSFSAGGNSPLH
TRBJ2-5,TRBV11-2,ASSLFVGGGETQY
TRBJ1-2,TRBV5-6,ASSLRGTVVYGYT
TRBJ2-5,TRBV5-1,ASSLVAGVQETQY
TRBJ2-5,TRBV28,ASSPPQDLQETQY
TRBJ2-7,TRBV15,ATSHAEDYEQY
TRBJ2-7,TRBV10-1,ASSERRTSATYEQY
TRBJ2-3,TRBV6-1,ASSEELAGGISDTQY
TRBJ1-5,TRBV6-6,ASSTGFLQPQH
TRBJ1-5,TRBV9,ASSVGGGTPQH